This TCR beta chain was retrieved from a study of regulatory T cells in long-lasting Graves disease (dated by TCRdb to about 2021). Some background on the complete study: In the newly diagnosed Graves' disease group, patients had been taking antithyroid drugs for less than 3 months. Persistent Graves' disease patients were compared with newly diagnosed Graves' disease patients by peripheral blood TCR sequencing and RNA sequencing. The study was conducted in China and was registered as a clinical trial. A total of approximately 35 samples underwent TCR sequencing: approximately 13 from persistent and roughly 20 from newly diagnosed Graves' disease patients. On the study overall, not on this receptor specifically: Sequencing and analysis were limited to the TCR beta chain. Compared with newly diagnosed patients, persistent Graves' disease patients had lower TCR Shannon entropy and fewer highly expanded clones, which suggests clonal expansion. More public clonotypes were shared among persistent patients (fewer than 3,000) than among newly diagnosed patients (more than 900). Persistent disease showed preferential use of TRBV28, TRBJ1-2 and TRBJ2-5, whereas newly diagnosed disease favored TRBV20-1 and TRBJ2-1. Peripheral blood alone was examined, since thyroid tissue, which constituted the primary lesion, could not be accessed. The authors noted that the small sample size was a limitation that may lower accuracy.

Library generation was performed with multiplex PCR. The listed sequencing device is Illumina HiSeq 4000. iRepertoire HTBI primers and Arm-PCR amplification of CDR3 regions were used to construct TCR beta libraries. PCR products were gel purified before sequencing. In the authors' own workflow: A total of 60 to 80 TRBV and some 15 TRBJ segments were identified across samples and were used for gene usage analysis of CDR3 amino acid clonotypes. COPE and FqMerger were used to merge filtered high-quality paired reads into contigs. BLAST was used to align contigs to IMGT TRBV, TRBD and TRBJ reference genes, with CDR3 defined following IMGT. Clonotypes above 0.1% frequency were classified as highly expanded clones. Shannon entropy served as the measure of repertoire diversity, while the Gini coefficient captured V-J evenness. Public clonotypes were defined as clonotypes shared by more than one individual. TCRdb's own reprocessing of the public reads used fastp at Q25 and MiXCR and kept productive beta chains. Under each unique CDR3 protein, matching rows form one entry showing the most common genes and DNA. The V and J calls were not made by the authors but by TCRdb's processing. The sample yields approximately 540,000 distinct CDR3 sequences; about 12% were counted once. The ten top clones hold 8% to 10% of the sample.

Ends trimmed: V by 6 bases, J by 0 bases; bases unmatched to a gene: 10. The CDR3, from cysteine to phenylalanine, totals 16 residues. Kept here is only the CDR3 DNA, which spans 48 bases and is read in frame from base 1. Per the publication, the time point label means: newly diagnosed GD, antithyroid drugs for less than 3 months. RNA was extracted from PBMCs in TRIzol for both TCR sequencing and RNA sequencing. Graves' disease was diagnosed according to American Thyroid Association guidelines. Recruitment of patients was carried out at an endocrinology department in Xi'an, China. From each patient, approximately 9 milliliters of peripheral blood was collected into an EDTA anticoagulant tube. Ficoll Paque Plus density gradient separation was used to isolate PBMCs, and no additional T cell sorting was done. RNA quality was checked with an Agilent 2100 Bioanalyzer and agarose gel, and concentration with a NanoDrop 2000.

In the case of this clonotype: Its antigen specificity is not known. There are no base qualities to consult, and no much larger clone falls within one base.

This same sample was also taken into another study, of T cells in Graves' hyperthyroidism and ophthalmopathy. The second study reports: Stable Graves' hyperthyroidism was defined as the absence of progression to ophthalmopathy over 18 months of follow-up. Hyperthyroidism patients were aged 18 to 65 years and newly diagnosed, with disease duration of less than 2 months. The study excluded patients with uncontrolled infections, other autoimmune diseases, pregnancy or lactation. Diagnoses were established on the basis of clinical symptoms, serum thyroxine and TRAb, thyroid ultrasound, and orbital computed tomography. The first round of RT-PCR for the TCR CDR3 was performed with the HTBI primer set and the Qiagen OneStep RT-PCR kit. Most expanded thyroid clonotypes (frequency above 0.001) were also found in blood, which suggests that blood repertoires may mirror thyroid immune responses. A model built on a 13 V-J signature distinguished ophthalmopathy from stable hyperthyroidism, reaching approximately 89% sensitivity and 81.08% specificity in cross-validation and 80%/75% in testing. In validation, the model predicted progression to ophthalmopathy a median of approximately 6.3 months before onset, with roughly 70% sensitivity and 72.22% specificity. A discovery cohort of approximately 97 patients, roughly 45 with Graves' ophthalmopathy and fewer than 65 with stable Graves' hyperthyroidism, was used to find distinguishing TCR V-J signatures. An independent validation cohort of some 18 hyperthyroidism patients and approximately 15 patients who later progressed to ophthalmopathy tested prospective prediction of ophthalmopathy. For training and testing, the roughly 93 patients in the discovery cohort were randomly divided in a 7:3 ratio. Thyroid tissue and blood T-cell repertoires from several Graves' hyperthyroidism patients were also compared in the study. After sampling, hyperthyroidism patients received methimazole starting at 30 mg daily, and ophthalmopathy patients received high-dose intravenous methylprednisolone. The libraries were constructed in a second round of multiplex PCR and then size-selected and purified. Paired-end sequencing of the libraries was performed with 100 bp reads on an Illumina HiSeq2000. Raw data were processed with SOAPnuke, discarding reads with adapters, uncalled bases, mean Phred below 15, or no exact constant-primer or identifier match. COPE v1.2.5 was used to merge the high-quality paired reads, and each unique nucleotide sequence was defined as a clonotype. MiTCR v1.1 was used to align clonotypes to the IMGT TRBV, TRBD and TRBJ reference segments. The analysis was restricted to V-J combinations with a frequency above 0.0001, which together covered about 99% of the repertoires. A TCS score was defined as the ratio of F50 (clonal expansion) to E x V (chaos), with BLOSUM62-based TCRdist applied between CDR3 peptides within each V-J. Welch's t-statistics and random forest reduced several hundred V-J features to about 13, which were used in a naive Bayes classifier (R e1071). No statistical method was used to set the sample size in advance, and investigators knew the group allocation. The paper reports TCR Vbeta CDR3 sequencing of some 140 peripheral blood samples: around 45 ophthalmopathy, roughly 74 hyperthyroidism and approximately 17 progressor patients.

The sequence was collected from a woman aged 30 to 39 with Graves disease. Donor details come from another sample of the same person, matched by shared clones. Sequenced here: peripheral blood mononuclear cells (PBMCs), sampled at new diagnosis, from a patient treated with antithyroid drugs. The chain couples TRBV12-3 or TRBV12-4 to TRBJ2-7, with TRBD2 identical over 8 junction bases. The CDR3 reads CASRLEGLEGSYEQYF. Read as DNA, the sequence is TGTGCCAGCAGGCTGGAGGGACTAGAGGGCTCCTACGAGCAGTACTTC.